The TCR beta chain under discussion was sequenced for a study of blood T cell repertoires in COVID-19. CDR1 is SGHDN and CDR2 is FVKESK in the germline V gene. V was shortened by 4 bases and J by 7 bases, with 5 bases between the two germline ends. This CDR3 has 12 residues. The assay was immunoSEQ multiplex PCR, and TCRdb's table has in-frame clones only and misses some. The table has under 300,000 clones, approximately 84% seen once. The participants were between roughly 18 and 100 years old and came from 24 US areas. Grouping used clinical history reported by participants in a survey and questionnaire.

The origin of this receptor is a man aged 18 to 30 who had recovered from COVID-19. The sequenced sample was PBMCs or T cells enriched from blood (not recorded which). The V and J genes are TRBV14 and TRBJ1-6; maybe TRBD1 (5 bases). CDR3 sequence reads: CASSRQNSPLHF. The CDR3 DNA is TGTGCCAGCAGCCGACAGAATTCACCCCTCCACTTT.